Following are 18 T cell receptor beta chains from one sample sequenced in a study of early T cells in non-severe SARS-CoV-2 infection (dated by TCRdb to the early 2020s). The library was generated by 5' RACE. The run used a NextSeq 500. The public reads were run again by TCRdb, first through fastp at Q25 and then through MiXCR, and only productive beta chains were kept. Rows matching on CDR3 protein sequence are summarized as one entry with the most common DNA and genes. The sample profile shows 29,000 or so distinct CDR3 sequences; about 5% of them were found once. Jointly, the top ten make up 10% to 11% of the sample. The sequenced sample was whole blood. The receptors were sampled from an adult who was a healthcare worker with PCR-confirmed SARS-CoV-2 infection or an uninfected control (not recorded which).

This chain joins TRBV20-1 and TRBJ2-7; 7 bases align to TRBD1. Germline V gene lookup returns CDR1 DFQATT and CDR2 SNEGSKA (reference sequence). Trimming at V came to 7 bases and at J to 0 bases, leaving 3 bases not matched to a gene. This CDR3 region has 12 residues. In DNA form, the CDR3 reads TGCAGTGGAAGACAGGGCTCCTACGAGCAGTACTTC. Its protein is CSGRQGSYEQYF.

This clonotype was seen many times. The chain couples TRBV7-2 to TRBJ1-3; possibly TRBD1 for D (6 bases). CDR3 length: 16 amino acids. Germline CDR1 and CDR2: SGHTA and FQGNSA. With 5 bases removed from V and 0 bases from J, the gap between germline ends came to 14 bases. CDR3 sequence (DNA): TGTGCCAGCAGCCCAGGACAGAGAAGCTCTGGAAACACCATATATTTT. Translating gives CASSPGQRSSGNTIYF.

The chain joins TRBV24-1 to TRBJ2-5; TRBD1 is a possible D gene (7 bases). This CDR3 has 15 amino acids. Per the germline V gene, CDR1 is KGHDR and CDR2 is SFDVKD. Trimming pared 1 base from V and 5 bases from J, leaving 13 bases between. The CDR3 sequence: CATSDFRDSGETQYF. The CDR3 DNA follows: TGTGCCACCAGTGATTTCAGGGACAGCGGGGAGACCCAGTACTTC.

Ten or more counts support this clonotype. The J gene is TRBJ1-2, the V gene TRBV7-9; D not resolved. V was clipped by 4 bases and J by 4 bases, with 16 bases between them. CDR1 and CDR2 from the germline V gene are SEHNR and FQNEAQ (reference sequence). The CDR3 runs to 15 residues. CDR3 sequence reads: CASSSSSVRAYGYTF. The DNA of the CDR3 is TGTGCCAGCAGCTCTTCTTCAGTGAGGGCCTATGGCTACACCTTC.

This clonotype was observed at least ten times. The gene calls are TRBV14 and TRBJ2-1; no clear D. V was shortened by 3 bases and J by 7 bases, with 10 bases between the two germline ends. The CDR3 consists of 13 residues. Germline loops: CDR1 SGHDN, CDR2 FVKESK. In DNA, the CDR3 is TGTGCCAGCAGCCAGATTAGGTGGAATGAGCAGTTCTTC. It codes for CASSQIRWNEQFF.

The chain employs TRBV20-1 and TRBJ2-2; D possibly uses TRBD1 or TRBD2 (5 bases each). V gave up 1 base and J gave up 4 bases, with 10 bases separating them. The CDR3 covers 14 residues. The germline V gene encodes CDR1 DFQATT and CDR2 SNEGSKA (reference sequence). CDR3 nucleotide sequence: TGCAGTGCTAGAGTCCCAGGGAGCACCGGGGAGCTGTTTTTT. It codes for CSARVPGSTGELFF.

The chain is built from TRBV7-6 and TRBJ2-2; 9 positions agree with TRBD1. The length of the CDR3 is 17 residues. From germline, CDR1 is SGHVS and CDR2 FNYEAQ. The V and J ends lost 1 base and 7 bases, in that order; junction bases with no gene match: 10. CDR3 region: CASSLGTGTGSHGELFF. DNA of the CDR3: TGTGCCAGCAGCTTAGGGACCGGGACAGGGAGCCACGGGGAGCTGTTTTTT.

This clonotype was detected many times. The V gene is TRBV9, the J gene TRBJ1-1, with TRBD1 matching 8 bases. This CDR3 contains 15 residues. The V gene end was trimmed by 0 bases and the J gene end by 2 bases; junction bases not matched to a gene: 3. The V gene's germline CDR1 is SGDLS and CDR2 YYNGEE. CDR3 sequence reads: CASSVVPGGNTEAFF. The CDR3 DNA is TGTGCCAGCAGCGTAGTGCCAGGGGGCAACACTGAAGCTTTCTTT.

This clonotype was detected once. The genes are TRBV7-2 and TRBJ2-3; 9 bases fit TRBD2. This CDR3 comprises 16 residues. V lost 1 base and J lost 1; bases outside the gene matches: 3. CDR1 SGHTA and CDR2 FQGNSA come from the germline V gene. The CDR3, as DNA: TGTGCCAGCAGCTTAGGGCCTAGCGGGGGCACAGATACGCAGTATTTT. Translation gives CASSLGPSGGTDTQYF.

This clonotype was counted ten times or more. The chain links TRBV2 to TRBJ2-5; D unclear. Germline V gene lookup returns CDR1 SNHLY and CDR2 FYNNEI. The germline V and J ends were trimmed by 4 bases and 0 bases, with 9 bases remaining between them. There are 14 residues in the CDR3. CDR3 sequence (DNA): TGTGCCAGCAGTGCGACACCGAACCAAGAGACCCAGTACTTC. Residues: CASSATPNQETQYF.

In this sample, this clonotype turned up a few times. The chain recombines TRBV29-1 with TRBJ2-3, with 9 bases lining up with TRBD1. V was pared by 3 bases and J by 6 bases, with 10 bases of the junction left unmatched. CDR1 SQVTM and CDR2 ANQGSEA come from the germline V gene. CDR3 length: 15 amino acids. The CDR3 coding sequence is TGCAGCGTTGAGGGAGACAGGGGGAGTTTCGATACGCAGTATTTT. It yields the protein CSVEGDRGSFDTQYF.

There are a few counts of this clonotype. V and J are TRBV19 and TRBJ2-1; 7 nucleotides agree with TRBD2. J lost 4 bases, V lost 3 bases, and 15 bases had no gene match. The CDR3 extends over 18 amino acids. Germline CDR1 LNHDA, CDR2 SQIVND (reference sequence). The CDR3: CASSIGLSIGGGYNEQFF. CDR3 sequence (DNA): TGTGCCAGTAGTATCGGGTTATCGATTGGCGGGGGTTACAATGAGCAGTTCTTC.

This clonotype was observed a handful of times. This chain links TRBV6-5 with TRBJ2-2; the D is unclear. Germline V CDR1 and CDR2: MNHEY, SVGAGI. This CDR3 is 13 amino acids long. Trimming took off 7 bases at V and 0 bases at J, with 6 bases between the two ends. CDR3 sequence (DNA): TGTGCCAGCACCAGCCCGAACACCGGGGAGCTGTTTTTT. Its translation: CASTSPNTGELFF.

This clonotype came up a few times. The CDR3 protein is CASRAEGPYNEQFF. CDR3 in DNA: TGTGCCAGCAGGGCGGAGGGTCCCTACAATGAGCAGTTCTTC. The chain employs TRBV6-2 or TRBV6-3 and TRBJ2-1, with D perhaps matching TRBD2 (6 bases). V was shortened by 6 bases and J by 2 bases, with 11 bases between the two germline ends. Germline assignment: CDR1 MNHEY and CDR2 SVGEGT. The CDR3 is made up of 14 amino acids.

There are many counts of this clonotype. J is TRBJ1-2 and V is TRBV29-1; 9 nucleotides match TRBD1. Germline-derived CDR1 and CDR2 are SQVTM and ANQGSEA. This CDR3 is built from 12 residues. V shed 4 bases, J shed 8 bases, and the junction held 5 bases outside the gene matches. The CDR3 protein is CSVGDRANGYTF. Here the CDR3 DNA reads TGCAGCGTTGGGGACAGGGCAAACGGCTACACCTTC.

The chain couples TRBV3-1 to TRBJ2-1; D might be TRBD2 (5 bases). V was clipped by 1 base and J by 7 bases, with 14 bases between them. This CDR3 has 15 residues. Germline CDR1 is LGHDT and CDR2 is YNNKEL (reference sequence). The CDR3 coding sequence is TGTGCCAGCAGCCAAGGGTGGGGAGCCTCGAATGAGCAGTTCTTC. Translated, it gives CASSQGWGASNEQFF.

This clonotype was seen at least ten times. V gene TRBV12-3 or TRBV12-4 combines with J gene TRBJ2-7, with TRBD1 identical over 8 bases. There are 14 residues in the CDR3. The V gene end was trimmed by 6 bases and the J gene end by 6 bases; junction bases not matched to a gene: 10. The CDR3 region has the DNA TGTGCCAGCAGGGTAGGACAGGGAAAGAGCGAGCAGTACTTC. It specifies CASRVGQGKSEQYF.

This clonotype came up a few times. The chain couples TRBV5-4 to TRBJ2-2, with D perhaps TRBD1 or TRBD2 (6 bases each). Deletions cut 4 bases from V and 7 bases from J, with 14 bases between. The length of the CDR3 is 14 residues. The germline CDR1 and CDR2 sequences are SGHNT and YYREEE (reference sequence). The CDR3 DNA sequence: TGTGCCAGCAGCGAAGGGGGGCAGGGCGGGGAGCTGTTTTTT. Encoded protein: CASSEGGQGGELFF. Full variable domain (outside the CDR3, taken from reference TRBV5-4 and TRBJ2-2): ETGVTQSPTHLIKTRGQQVTLRCSSQSGHNTVSWYQQALGQGPQFIFQYYREEENGRGNFPPRFSGLQFPNYSSELNVNALELDDSALYLCASSEGGQGGELFFGEGSRLTVL.